These T cell receptor beta chains were read from a single sample in a study of T cell repertoires in cytomegalovirus infection. TCRdb re-analysed the reads in MiXCR, keeping a single row per CDR3 protein. The profile shows 400,000 to 550,000 distinct CDR3 sequences, 11% of them singletons. The sample was PBMCs. Every receptor here comes from a human donor in good health (CMV status not recorded). Some clones in this sample may be carry-over from other donors' samples. The CDR3 runs from the conserved cysteine through the conserved F or W. D genes are given only for firm matches. Clone size is shown for a subset of rows, as once, few, many or a class of expanded clone.

V	D	J	size	CDR3	DNA
TRBV3-1	-	TRBJ1-2	few	CASSPAANYGYTF	TGTGCCAGCAGCCCAGCGGCTAACTATGGCTACACCTTC
TRBV11-1	-	TRBJ2-7	-	CASKHSDSSYEQYF	TGTGCCAGCAAGCACAGCGACTCCTCCTACGAGCAGTACTTC
TRBV7-3	-	TRBJ1-1	few	CASSSGSGTEAFF	TGTGCCAGCAGTTCCGGATCGGGTACTGAAGCTTTCTTT
TRBV4-1	TRBD1	TRBJ1-5	-	CASSLTPGQEHAQHF	TGCGCCAGCAGCCTAACACCGGGACAGGAGCATGCCCAGCATTTT
TRBV28	-	TRBJ1-4	few	CASSQRDITNEKLFF	TGTGCCAGCAGTCAAAGGGACATAACTAATGAAAAACTGTTTTTT
TRBV20-1	-	TRBJ2-5	many	CSARDPGRLMETQYF	TGCAGTGCTAGGGACCCGGGGCGCCTGATGGAGACCCAGTACTTC
TRBV7-2	-	TRBJ1-1	many	CASSLYLEAFF	TGTGCCAGCAGCCTGTACCTTGAAGCTTTCTTT
TRBV29-1	-	TRBJ2-5	few	CSVVRGRGGETQYF	TGCAGCGTTGTTCGTGGGAGAGGTGGAGAGACCCAGTACTTC
TRBV11-1	-	TRBJ1-2	-	CASSLPGTTYGYTF	TGTGCCAGCAGCTTACCAGGGACTACCTATGGCTACACCTTC
TRBV4-2	TRBD2	TRBJ2-3	many	CASSLGTSGGSDTQYF	TGTGCCAGCAGCCTAGGGACTAGCGGGGGTTCAGATACGCAGTATTTT
TRBV6-6	-	TRBJ2-5	-	CASSYSRQTKETQYF	TGTGCCAGCAGTTACTCGAGGCAGACTAAAGAGACCCAGTACTTC
TRBV7-6	TRBD2	TRBJ2-7	many	CASSLDFGRDYEQYF	TGTGCCAGCAGCTTAGATTTTGGGAGGGACTACGAGCAGTACTTC
TRBV25-1	-	TRBJ1-2	few	CASSVMGGYTF	TGTGCCAGCAGTGTGATGGGGGGCTACACCTTC
TRBV12-3/TRBV12-4	-	TRBJ1-5	many	CASSSMRGSQPQHF	TGTGCCAGCAGTTCTATGAGGGGATCTCAGCCCCAGCATTTT
TRBV28	-	TRBJ2-1	many	CASSLSYTNEQFF	TGTGCCAGCAGTCTCTCGTACACGAATGAGCAGTTCTTC
TRBV2	-	TRBJ2-2	many	CASSDRVGELFF	TGTGCCAGCAGTGATAGGGTCGGGGAGCTGTTTTTT
TRBV4-2	-	TRBJ2-7	few	CASSQGEDEQYF	TGTGCCAGCAGCCAAGGGGAGGACGAGCAGTACTTC
TRBV7-2	TRBD1	TRBJ2-1	many	CASSKVDKWDRGYNEQFF	TGTGCCAGCAGCAAGGTGGATAAGTGGGACAGGGGTTACAATGAGCAGTTCTTC